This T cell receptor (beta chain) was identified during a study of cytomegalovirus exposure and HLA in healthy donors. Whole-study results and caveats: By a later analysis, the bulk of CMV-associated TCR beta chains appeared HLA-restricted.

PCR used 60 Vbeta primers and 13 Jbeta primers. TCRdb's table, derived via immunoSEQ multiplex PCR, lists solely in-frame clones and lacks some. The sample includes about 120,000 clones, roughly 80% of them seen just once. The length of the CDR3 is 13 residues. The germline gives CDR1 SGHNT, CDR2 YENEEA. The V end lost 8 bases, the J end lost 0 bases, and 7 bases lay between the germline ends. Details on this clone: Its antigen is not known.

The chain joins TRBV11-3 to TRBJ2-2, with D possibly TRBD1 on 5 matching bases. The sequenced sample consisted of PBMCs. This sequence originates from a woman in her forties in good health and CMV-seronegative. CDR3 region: CASGAANTGELFF. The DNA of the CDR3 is TGTGCCAGCGGGGCAGCGAACACCGGGGAGCTGTTTTTT.